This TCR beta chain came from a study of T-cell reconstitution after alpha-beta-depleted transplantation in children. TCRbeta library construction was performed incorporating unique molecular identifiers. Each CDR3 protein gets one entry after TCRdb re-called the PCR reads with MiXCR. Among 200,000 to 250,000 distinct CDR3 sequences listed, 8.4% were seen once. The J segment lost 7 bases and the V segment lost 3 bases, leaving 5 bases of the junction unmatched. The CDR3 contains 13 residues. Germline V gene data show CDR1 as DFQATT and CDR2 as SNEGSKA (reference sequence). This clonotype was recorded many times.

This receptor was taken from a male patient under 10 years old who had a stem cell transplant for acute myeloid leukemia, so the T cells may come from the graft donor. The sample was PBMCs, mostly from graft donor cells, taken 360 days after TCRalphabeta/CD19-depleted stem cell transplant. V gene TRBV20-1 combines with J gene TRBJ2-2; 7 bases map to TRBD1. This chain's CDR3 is CSASAGGIGELFF. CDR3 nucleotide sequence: TGCAGTGCTAGTGCAGGGGGAATCGGGGAGCTGTTTTTT.